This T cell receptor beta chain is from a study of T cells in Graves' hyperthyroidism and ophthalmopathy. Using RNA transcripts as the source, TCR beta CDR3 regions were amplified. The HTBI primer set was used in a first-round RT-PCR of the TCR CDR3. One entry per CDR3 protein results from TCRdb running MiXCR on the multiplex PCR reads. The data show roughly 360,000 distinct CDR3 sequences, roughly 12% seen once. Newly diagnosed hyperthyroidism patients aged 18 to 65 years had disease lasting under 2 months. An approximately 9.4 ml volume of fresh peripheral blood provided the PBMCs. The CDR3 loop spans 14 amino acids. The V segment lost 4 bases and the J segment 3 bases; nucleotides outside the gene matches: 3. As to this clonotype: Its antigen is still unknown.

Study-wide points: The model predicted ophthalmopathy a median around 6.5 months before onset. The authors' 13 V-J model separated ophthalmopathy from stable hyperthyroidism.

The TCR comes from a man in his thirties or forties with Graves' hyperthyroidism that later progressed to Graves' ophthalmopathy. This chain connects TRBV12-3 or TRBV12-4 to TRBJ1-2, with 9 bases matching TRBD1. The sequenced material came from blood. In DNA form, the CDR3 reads TGTGCCAGCAGTTGGGACAGGGATTACTATGGCTACACCTTC. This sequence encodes CASSWDRDYYGYTF.